Each of the 6 T cell receptor beta chains below was sequenced from the same sample in a study of early T cells in non-severe SARS-CoV-2 infection. TCRdb passed the 5' RACE reads through MiXCR, listing each CDR3 protein once. The sample includes 35,000 to 45,000 distinct CDR3 sequences, about 6.8% of them seen just once. Material: whole blood, obtained at baseline. The receptors come from an adult who was a healthcare worker with PCR-confirmed SARS-CoV-2 infection or an uninfected control (not recorded which).

This clonotype was seen more than once but under ten times. The gene calls are TRBV29-1 and TRBJ2-5; 8 bases map to TRBD1. The germline V gene has CDR1 SQVTM and CDR2 ANQGSEA. V was pared by 7 bases and J by 3 bases, with 7 bases of the junction left unmatched. CDR3 size: 13 residues. CDR3 amino acids: CSGHRGIEETQYF. The CDR3 DNA reads as TGCAGCGGCCACAGGGGGATCGAAGAGACCCAGTACTTC. Looking up the rest from reference TRBV29-1 and TRBJ2-5 gives the full variable domain: SAVISQKPSRDICQRGTSLTIQCQVDSQVTMMFWYRQQPGQSLTLIATANQGSEATYESGFVIDKFPISRPNLTFSTLTVSNMSPEDSSIYLCSGHRGIEETQYFGPGTRLLVL.

This clonotype has at least ten counts. This chain links TRBV12-3 or TRBV12-4 with TRBJ2-1, with 15 bases matching TRBD2. CDR3 length: 15 amino acids. V gave up 6 bases and J gave up 6 bases; unmatched junction bases: 3. The CDR3 region is CASRGLAGGFNEQFF. DNA of the CDR3: TGTGCCAGCAGGGGACTAGCGGGGGGCTTCAATGAGCAGTTCTTC.

This clonotype was recorded a few times. V is TRBV30 and J is TRBJ1-4, with D tentatively TRBD1 (6 bases). CDR1 and CDR2 from the germline V gene are GTSNPN and SVGIG (reference sequence). This CDR3 is 12 amino acids long. V was trimmed by 7 bases and J by 8 bases, leaving 14 bases between them. For the CDR3, the DNA is TGTGCCTTGCAGGGGAGCAGCGAAAAACTGTTTTTT. This sequence encodes CALQGSSEKLFF.

This clonotype occurred many times. V is TRBV24-1 and J is TRBJ1-5; D unresolved. The germline CDR1 and CDR2 sequences are KGHDR and SFDVKD. The CDR3 is 16 residues long. V gave up 5 bases and J gave up 0 bases, with 13 bases separating them. CDR3 region: CATSASRGNSNQPQHF. The CDR3 DNA reads as TGTGCCACCAGTGCCAGTCGGGGTAATAGCAATCAGCCCCAGCATTTT.

The sample holds a few counts of this clonotype. The chain joins TRBV12-3 or TRBV12-4 to TRBJ2-1; TRBD1 is a possible D gene (5 bases). V was clipped by 7 bases and J by 6 bases, with 16 bases between them. This CDR3 has 14 residues. The CDR3 DNA follows: TGTGCCAGCACTCCCCGCAGGGTTGGCAATGAGCAGTTCTTC. It yields the protein CASTPRRVGNEQFF.

There are many counts of this clonotype. The J gene is TRBJ2-2, the V gene TRBV5-6; 7 positions agree with TRBD1. V was clipped by 4 bases and J by 2 bases; unmatched bases: 5. Germline-derived CDR1 and CDR2 are SGHDT and YYEEEE. The CDR3 length is 15 residues. This chain's CDR3 is CASSRQGRNTGELFF. DNA of the CDR3: TGTGCCAGCAGCCGACAGGGCCGAAACACCGGGGAGCTGTTTTTT.